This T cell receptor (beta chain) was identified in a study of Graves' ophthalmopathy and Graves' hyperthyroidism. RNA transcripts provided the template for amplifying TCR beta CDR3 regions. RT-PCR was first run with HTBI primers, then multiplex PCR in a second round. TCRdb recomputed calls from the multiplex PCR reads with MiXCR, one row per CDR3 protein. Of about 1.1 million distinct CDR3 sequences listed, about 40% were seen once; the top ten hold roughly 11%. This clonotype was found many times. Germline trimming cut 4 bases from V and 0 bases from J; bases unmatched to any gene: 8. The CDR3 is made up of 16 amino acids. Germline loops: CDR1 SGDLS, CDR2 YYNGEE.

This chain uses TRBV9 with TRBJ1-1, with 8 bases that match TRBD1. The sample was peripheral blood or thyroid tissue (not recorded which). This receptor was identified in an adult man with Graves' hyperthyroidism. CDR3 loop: CASSMRQGPLNTEAFF. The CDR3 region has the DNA TGTGCCAGCAGCATGCGACAGGGGCCATTGAACACTGAAGCTTTCTTT.